The 27 T cell receptor beta chains below all came from one sample that was sequenced in a study of shared clonotypes between healthy human individuals. Assay used: immunoSEQ multiplex PCR; TCRdb lists only in-frame clones, some missing. The data contain 2,500,000 or so clones, roughly 92% of them singletons. The sample comprised naive CD4+ T cells from PBMCs. Subset here: CD45RA+ positively selected. The receptors originated from a man aged 18 to 35 in good health. Some clones in this sample may be carry-over from other donors' samples.

The chain has TRBV7-3 and TRBJ2-7; the D gene is possibly TRBD2 (5 bases). Germline V gene data show CDR1 as SGHTA and CDR2 as FQGTGA. This CDR3 is built from 14 residues. Trimming cost V 2 bases and J 6 bases, with 14 bases left between them. As DNA, the CDR3 is TGTGCCAGCAGCTTACAACATCTAGCTGGCGAGCAGTACTTC. Translating it yields CASSLQHLAGEQYF. The whole variable domain, remainder taken from reference TRBV7-3 and TRBJ2-7, is GAGVSQTPSNKVTEKGKYVELRCDPISGHTALYWYRQSLGQGPEFLIYFQGTGAADDSGLPNDRFFAVRPEGSVSTLKIQRTERGDSAVYLCASSLQHLAGEQYFGPGTRLTVT.

A word on this clone: This sample also contains other DNA sequences that code for the same CDR3. The chain uses TRBV5-1 and TRBJ1-2; TRBD1 aligns across 8 bases. CDR3 length: 13 amino acids. Germline values: CDR1 SGHRS, CDR2 YFSETQ. The trim removed 3 bases at V and 8 bases at J, leaving 6 bases unmatched. Here the CDR3 DNA reads TGCGCCAGCAGCTCCCAGGGGGCGCGGGGCTACACCTTC. It codes for CASSSQGARGYTF. The full variable domain, completed using reference TRBV5-1 and TRBJ1-2, is KAGVTQTPRYLIKTRGQQVTLSCSPISGHRSVSWYQQTPGQGLQFLFEYFSETQRNKGNFPGRFSGRQFSNSRSEMNVSTLELGDSALYLCASSSQGARGYTFGSGTRLTVV.

The rearrangement joins TRBV28 to TRBJ2-3; 14 bases line up with TRBD2. The V gene's germline CDR1 is MDHEN and CDR2 SYDVKM. The V gene end was trimmed by 3 bases and the J gene end by 5 bases; junction bases not matched to a gene: 10. CDR3 length equals 18 residues. Here the CDR3 DNA reads TGTGCCAGCAGTTTCAGCCCCGGGGGACTAGCGGGAGTAGATACGCAGTATTTT. Translating it yields CASSFSPGGLAGVDTQYF.

J is TRBJ2-1 and V is TRBV9; 11 bases match TRBD2. The CDR3 consists of 18 residues. Germline V gene data show CDR1 as SGDLS and CDR2 as YYNGEE. The ends lost 0 bases at V and 4 bases at J; junction bases unmatched: 9. The CDR3 loop is CASSVGEGLAVIYNEQFF. The CDR3 DNA sequence: TGTGCCAGCAGCGTAGGAGAGGGACTAGCGGTAATTTACAATGAGCAGTTCTTC.

The chain is built from TRBV2 and TRBJ1-1; 11 nucleotides match TRBD1. Germline CDR1 and CDR2: SNHLY and FYNNEI. Losses at the gene ends were 6 bases for V and 3 bases for J; bases not matched to a gene: 3. The CDR3 sequence is 14 residues long. The CDR3 DNA follows: TGTGCCAGCAGGGAGGGACAGGGGGACACTGAAGCTTTCTTT. Its protein product is CASREGQGDTEAFF.

The chain is built from TRBV5-1 and TRBJ2-3; D tentatively fits TRBD1 or TRBD2 (7 bases each). Germline CDR1 is SGHRS and CDR2 is YFSETQ. V lost 4 bases and J lost 0, with 12 bases in between. This CDR3 has 15 amino acids. The CDR3 nucleotides are TGCGCCAGCAGCGGGGGGGACAGCAGCACAGATACGCAGTATTTT. It encodes CASSGGDSSTDTQYF.

This rearrangement joins TRBV10-3 to TRBJ1-3; maybe TRBD1 (6 bases). Germline CDR1 and CDR2: ENHRY and SYGVKD. The CDR3 has 16 residues. Deletions cut 9 bases from V and 0 bases from J, with 18 bases between. CDR3 in DNA: TGTGCCATGGGCTTCCCGGGACAAAGCTCTGGAAACACCATATATTTT. This codes for CAMGFPGQSSGNTIYF.

J is TRBJ2-1 and V is TRBV11-2; D is possibly TRBD1 (5 bases). Germline CDR1 SGHAT, CDR2 FQNNGV. This CDR3 region has 14 residues. V was pared by 0 bases and J by 8 bases, with 11 bases between. CDR3 amino acids: CASSLEAGWDEQFF. DNA for the CDR3: TGTGCCAGCAGCTTAGAAGCAGGGTGGGATGAGCAGTTCTTC.

The chain combines TRBV9 with TRBJ2-7; perhaps D is TRBD1 or TRBD2 (5 bases each). In germline, CDR1 is SGDLS, CDR2 YYNGEE. V was shortened by 4 bases and J by 2 bases, with 10 bases between the two germline ends. There are 13 residues in the CDR3. CDR3 in DNA: TGTGCCAGCAGCCCCCAGGGACCCTACGAGCAGTACTTC. Encoded protein: CASSPQGPYEQYF.

The CDR3 nucleotides read TGTGCCAGCAGTTTGACAGGGATGTTGAATCAGCCCCAGCATTTT. Its translation is CASSLTGMLNQPQHF. The genes are TRBV28 and TRBJ1-5, with 7 positions matching TRBD1. The CDR3 is 15 residues long. J gave up 4 bases and V 3 bases, and 6 bases lay outside the gene matches. Germline assignment: CDR1 MDHEN and CDR2 SYDVKM.

The genes are TRBV5-1 and TRBJ2-7; the D gene is possibly TRBD1 (5 bases). V lost 4 bases, J lost 1 base, and 15 bases lay in between. The germline gives CDR1 SGHRS, CDR2 YFSETQ. The CDR3 runs 15 residues. Written as DNA, the CDR3 is TGCGCCAGCAGCCAACTACCGACAGATTCCTACGAGCAGTACTTC. Translated: CASSQLPTDSYEQYF.

Here the CDR3 reads CASSLDGGGEKLFF. In DNA form, the CDR3 reads TGTGCCAGCAGCTTAGATGGGGGTGGTGAAAAACTGTTTTTT. J is TRBJ1-4 and V is TRBV7-6; tentatively, D is TRBD1 (5 bases). The CDR3 covers 14 residues. Trimming cost V 1 base and J 7 bases, with 10 bases left between them. Germline V CDR1 and CDR2: SGHVS, FNYEAQ.

The sample holds one count of this clone. This sequence joins TRBV5-1 and TRBJ2-5, with 7 bases identical to TRBD2. The V gene's germline CDR1 is SGHRS and CDR2 YFSETQ. The CDR3 totals 14 residues. Trimming took 4 bases from V and 0 from J; bases not matched to a gene: 3. The CDR3 here is CASSATSDQETQYF. Here the CDR3 DNA reads TGCGCCAGCAGCGCCACTAGCGACCAAGAGACCCAGTACTTC.

The chain employs TRBV9 and TRBJ2-7; 10 bases are shared with TRBD1. With V trimmed by 3 bases and J by 4 bases, 7 bases remained unmatched. In germline, CDR1 is SGDLS, CDR2 YYNGEE. The CDR3 totals 15 residues. In nucleotides, the CDR3 is TGTGCCAGCAGCGCCGGGACAGGGGTTCTATACGAGCAGTACTTC. It translates to CASSAGTGVLYEQYF.

The chain carries TRBV27 and TRBJ2-3; the match to TRBD2 covers 12 bases. This CDR3 comprises 19 residues. V shed 2 bases, J shed 0 bases, and the junction held 9 bases outside the gene matches. CDR1 and CDR2 (germline): MNHEY, SMNVEV (reference sequence). The CDR3, as DNA: TGTGCCAGCAGTTTACCCGGGACTAGCGGGTCCATTAGCACAGATACGCAGTATTTT. Residues: CASSLPGTSGSISTDTQYF.

The chain couples TRBV6-1 to TRBJ1-2, with D possibly being TRBD1 (6 bases). Germline lookup yields CDR1 MNHNS and CDR2 SASEGT. The CDR3 sequence is 13 residues long. Trimming removed 7 bases from V and 8 bases from J, with 17 bases in between. The CDR3 loop reads CASKRLQGRGYTF. The CDR3 DNA is TGTGCCAGCAAAAGACTCCAGGGGAGGGGCTACACCTTC.

Note on this clone: The sample carries other DNA sequences with the same CDR3. The gene calls are TRBV5-1 and TRBJ2-3; TRBD2 aligns across 10 bases. V was clipped by 0 bases and J by 6 bases; unmatched bases: 4. This CDR3 is built from 15 residues. CDR1 SGHRS and CDR2 YFSETQ come from the germline V gene. Here the CDR3 reads CASSLGLAGEDTQYF. CDR3 nucleotide sequence: TGCGCCAGCAGCTTGGGGCTAGCGGGAGAGGATACGCAGTATTTT.

The chain employs TRBV15 and TRBJ2-7; D is possibly TRBD2 (6 bases). The CDR3 has 14 residues. Germline V gives CDR1 LNHNV, CDR2 YYDKDF (reference sequence). Trimming shortened V by 4 bases and J by 3 bases, and 13 bases separated the two germline ends. The CDR3 sequence: CATSKYSGDYEQYF. CDR3 DNA: TGTGCCACCAGCAAATACTCGGGAGACTACGAGCAGTACTTC. Drawing the rest from reference TRBV15 and TRBJ2-7, the complete variable domain is DAMVIQNPRYQVTQFGKPVTLSCSQTLNHNVMYWYQQKSSQAPKLLFHYYDKDFNNEADTPDNFQSRRPNTSFCFLDIRSPGLGDTAMYLCATSKYSGDYEQYFGPGTRLTVT.

The chain carries TRBV12-5 and TRBJ2-1; no definite D call. The CDR3 spans 12 residues. The ends were cut back, 3 bases at V and 12 bases at J, with 12 bases in the middle. CDR1 LGHNT and CDR2 FRNRAP come from the germline V gene. The CDR3 DNA sequence: TGTGCTAGTGGTTTTGGCGGCAACGGGCAGTTCTTC. Translation gives CASGFGGNGQFF.

As concerns this clone: Other nucleotide sequences in the sample specify the same CDR3. The rearrangement links TRBV9 to TRBJ2-1; no clear D gene. V was trimmed by 3 bases and J by 2 bases, leaving 6 bases between them. Germline values: CDR1 SGDLS, CDR2 YYNGEE. The CDR3 consists of 13 residues. CDR3 in amino acids: CASSATAYNEQFF. Here the CDR3 DNA reads TGTGCCAGCAGCGCGACCGCCTACAATGAGCAGTTCTTC.

This chain joins TRBV28 and TRBJ2-7; D might be TRBD1 or TRBD2, each matching 5 bases. V gave up 2 bases and J gave up 13 bases, with 15 bases separating them. Germline V gene sequence: CDR1 MDHEN, CDR2 SYDVKM. This CDR3 is 12 amino acids long. The CDR3 loop is CASSLPGTPVYF. The CDR3 DNA reads TGTGCCAGCAGTTTACCCGGGACCCCCGTCTACTTC.

The gene calls are TRBV6-6 and TRBJ2-1, with a tentative D call TRBD1 (5 bases). The V end was cut by 0 bases, the J end by 6 bases, with 9 bases between. This CDR3 comprises 14 residues. CDR1 and CDR2 (germline): MNHNY, SVGAGI (reference sequence). As DNA, the CDR3 is TGTGCCAGCAGTTACTCGGTAGGGGTCAATGAGCAGTTCTTC. Protein product: CASSYSVGVNEQFF.

The chain recombines TRBV6-5 with TRBJ1-1; 7 bases match TRBD1. J was trimmed by 6 bases and V by 0 bases; bases with no gene match: 7. The CDR3 spans 15 residues. CDR1 is MNHEY and CDR2 is SVGAGI in the germline V gene. As DNA, the CDR3 is TGTGCCAGCAGTTACTCCAACAGGGGTCGATCTGAAGCTTTCTTT. Protein sequence: CASSYSNRGRSEAFF.

This chain uses TRBV2 with TRBJ1-4; D ambiguous. V lost 6 bases, J lost 6 bases, and 11 bases lay in between. This CDR3 contains 13 residues. The V gene's germline CDR1 is SNHLY and CDR2 FYNNEI. This CDR3 reads CASRVEGYEKLFF. The CDR3 DNA is TGTGCCAGCAGGGTTGAAGGGTATGAAAAACTGTTTTTT.

In regard to this clone: Other nucleotide sequences in the sample specify the same CDR3. The rearrangement uses TRBV15 and TRBJ2-3; D ambiguous. This CDR3 region has 12 residues. CDR1 is LNHNV, CDR2 YYDKDF, per germline (reference sequence). The germline V and J ends were trimmed by 5 bases and 3 bases, with 6 bases remaining between them. Here the CDR3 DNA reads TGTGCCACCAGCGTGGGGACAGATACGCAGTATTTT. Translating gives CATSVGTDTQYF.

The chain couples TRBV2 to TRBJ2-3, with 7 positions matching TRBD1. CDR1 is SNHLY, CDR2 FYNNEI, per germline. Trimming cost V 4 bases and J 1 base; bases outside gene matches: 2. The CDR3 spans 14 residues. In nucleotides, the CDR3 is TGTGCCAGCAGTGCCGACAGGGGCACAGATACGCAGTATTTT. It translates to CASSADRGTDTQYF.

V usage is TRBV30 and J usage is TRBJ2-2; D could derive from TRBD1 or TRBD2 (5 bases each). Germline V gene sequence: CDR1 GTSNPN, CDR2 SVGIG (reference sequence). Trimming removed 5 bases from V and 6 bases from J, with 7 bases in between. The CDR3 is 11 residues long. The DNA for the CDR3 is TGTGCCTGGGGGGACCCCGGGGAGCTGTTTTTT. The encoded protein is CAWGDPGELFF.